The rows below give T cell receptor beta chains drawn from one sample of a study of cytomegalovirus exposure and HLA in healthy donors. Using immunoSEQ multiplex PCR, the repertoire was profiled, and TCRdb retains in-frame clones only, with some absent. The sample holds 90,000 to 150,000 clones; 70% to 80% are singletons and the top ten take nearly 8.5%. The sample comprised PBMCs. Source of these receptors: a middle-aged woman in good health and CMV-seropositive. The CDR3 runs from the conserved cysteine through the conserved F or W. A D gene is named only where the DNA matches it firmly. Not all rows give a size; the values are once, few, many and, for expanded clones, a class.

>TRBJ1-5|NA|TRBV6-1|NA
TGTGCCAGCGGACTGGATATTTGGAGTCAGCCCCAGCATTTT
CASGLDIWSQPQHF
>TRBJ2-1|NA|TRBV7-9|TRBD2
TGTGCCAGCAGCTTACTAGCGGGGACCTCCAATGAGCAGTTCTTC
CASSLLAGTSNEQFF
>TRBJ1-2|NA|TRBV5-4|NA
TGTGCCAGCAGCGAACCGCGGGGAGGCTATGGCTACACCTTC
CASSEPRGGYGYTF
>TRBJ1-1|NA|TRBV11-1|NA
TGTGCCAGCAGTAAGACCGGGGGGATACCTGAAGCTTTCTTT
CASSKTGGIPEAFF
>TRBJ1-1|NA|TRBV10-3|TRBD1
TGTGCCATCAGCGCCGGGTGGACAGGCATAAGATTT
CAISAGWTGIRF
>TRBJ2-7|once|TRBV6-5|NA
TGTGCCAGCAGCTACCGGGACATAGGCGGCTACGAGCAGTACTTC
CASSYRDIGGYEQYF
>TRBJ1-1|NA|TRBV29-1|NA
TGCAGCGTTGATGGGGGGGGCGCGGCTTTCTTT
CSVDGGGAAFF
>TRBJ2-7|NA|TRBV4-2|TRBD1
TGTGCCAGCAGCCAGGGACAGGGGGCCAGGGAGCAGTACTTC
CASSQGQGAREQYF
>TRBJ2-6|NA|TRBV14|NA
TGTGCCAGCAGACTCAGGGGTACCGGGGCCAACGTCCTGACTTTC
CASRLRGTGANVLTF
>TRBJ2-7|NA|TRBV5-1|NA
TGCGCCAGCAGCCCAACCCCCCCGACAGGAGGAAAATGGGAGCAGTACTTC
CASSPTPPTGGKWEQYF
>TRBJ2-1|NA|TRBV9|TRBD2
TGTGCCAGCAGCCCCGGACTAGCGGGGGGGTTATTCTACAATGAGCAGTTCTTC
CASSPGLAGGLFYNEQFF
>TRBJ2-1|NA|TRBV7-2|TRBD1
TGTGCCAGCAGCGACAACGCAGGGGGCGATGAGCAGTTCTTC
CASSDNAGGDEQFF
>TRBJ1-2|once|TRBV19|NA
TGTGCCAGTAGTACGGGAGACTATGGCTACACCTTC
CASSTGDYGYTF
>TRBJ2-7|NA|TRBV6-5|TRBD2
TGTGCCAGCAGTTACCTTTTTGGGGGGGAATACGAGCAGTACTTC
CASSYLFGGEYEQYF
>TRBJ2-7|NA|TRBV7-2|TRBD2
TGTGCCAGCAGCCCGGGACTAGCGGGCTACGAGCAGTACTTC
CASSPGLAGYEQYF
>TRBJ2-1|few|TRBV9|NA
TGTGCCAGCAGCGTAGGGATCGACAGCTGGCACTACAACTCCTACAATGAGCAGTTCTTC
CASSVGIDSWHYNSYNEQFF
>TRBJ2-7|NA|TRBV6-6|NA
TGTGCCAGCAGTTACCGAGAGACAGACTACGAGCAGTACTTC
CASSYRETDYEQYF